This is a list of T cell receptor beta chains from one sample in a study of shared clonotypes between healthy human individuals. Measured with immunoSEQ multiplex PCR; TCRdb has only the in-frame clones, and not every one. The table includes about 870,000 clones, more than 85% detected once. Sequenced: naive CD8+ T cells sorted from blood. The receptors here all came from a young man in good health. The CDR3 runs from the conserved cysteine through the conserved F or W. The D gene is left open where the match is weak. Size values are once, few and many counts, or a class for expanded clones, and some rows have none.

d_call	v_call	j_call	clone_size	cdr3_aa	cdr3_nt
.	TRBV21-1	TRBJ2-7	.	CASSDRQGAGYEQYF	TGTGCCAGCAGCGACCGACAGGGGGCAGGCTACGAGCAGTACTTC
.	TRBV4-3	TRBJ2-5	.	CASSRFLEETQYF	TGCGCCAGCAGCCGATTCCTAGAAGAGACCCAGTACTTC
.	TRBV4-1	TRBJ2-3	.	CASSQWDEGTDTQYF	TGCGCCAGCAGCCAATGGGATGAGGGCACAGATACGCAGTATTTT
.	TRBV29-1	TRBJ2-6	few	CSAQDSRSGANVLTF	TGCAGCGCCCAGGACAGCCGCTCTGGGGCCAACGTCCTGACTTTC
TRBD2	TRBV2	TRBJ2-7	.	CASSETSGNGYEQYF	TGTGCCAGCAGTGAAACGAGCGGGAATGGATACGAGCAGTACTTC
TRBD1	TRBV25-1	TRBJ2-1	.	CASSAWTGAYNEQFF	TGTGCCAGCAGTGCCTGGACAGGGGCCTACAATGAGCAGTTCTTC
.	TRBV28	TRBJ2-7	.	CASSLDLRGHEQYF	TGTGCCAGCAGTTTAGATCTCAGGGGCCACGAGCAGTACTTC
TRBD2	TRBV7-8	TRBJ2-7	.	CASSLGFKRESPEQYF	TGTGCCAGCAGCTTGGGGTTCAAGCGGGAAAGTCCGGAGCAGTACTTC
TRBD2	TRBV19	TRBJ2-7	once	CASSIAGLYEQYF	TGTGCCAGTAGTATAGCGGGACTATACGAGCAGTACTTC
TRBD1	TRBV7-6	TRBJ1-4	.	CASSPQGGQEKLFF	TGTGCCAGCAGCCCCCAGGGGGGGCAAGAAAAACTGTTTTTT
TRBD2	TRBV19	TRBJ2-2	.	CASGGLAGAPNTGELFF	TGTGCCAGTGGGGGGCTAGCGGGAGCCCCGAACACCGGGGAGCTGTTTTTT
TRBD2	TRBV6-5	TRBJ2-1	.	CASSYSLAGPNEQFF	TGTGCCAGCAGTTATTCGCTAGCGGGACCCAATGAGCAGTTCTTC
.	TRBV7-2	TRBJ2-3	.	CASSALATMIHTDTQYF	TGTGCCAGCAGCGCATTAGCTACTATGATTCACACAGATACGCAGTATTTT
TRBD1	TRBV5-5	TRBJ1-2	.	CATFPGQGPLGYTF	TGTGCCACCTTTCCGGGACAGGGCCCCCTTGGCTACACCTTC
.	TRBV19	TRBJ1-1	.	CASSIGSWNTEAFF	TGTGCCAGTAGTATTGGGTCTTGGAACACTGAAGCTTTCTTT
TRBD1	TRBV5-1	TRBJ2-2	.	CASSPGQGAGGELFF	TGCGCCAGCAGCCCGGGACAGGGGGCCGGCGGGGAGCTGTTTTTT
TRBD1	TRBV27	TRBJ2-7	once	CASSFLRSQGASYEQYF	TGTGCCAGCAGTTTTTTACGTTCCCAGGGGGCCTCCTACGAGCAGTACTTC
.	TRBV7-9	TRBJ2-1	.	CASSFGTPNEQFF	TGTGCCAGCAGCTTTGGGACGCCGAATGAGCAGTTCTTC
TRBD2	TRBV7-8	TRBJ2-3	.	CASSSGLTSGSTDTQYF	TGTGCCAGCAGCTCAGGGTTGACTAGCGGGAGCACAGATACGCAGTATTTT
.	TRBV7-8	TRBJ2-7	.	CASKAAGTRSYEQYF	TGTGCCAGCAAGGCAGCGGGCACGAGATCCTACGAGCAGTACTTC
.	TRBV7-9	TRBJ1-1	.	CASSTGGVRNTEAFF	TGTGCCAGCAGCACCGGCGGGGTACGGAACACTGAAGCTTTCTTT
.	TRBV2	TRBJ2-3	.	CALRGTDTQYF	TGTGCCCTTAGGGGCACAGATACGCAGTATTTT
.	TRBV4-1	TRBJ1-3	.	CASSQRDGPSGNTIYF	TGCGCCAGCAGCCAGAGAGACGGACCCTCTGGAAACACCATATATTTT
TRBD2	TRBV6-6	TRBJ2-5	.	CASSHGLGQETQYF	TGTGCCAGCAGTCACGGACTAGGTCAAGAGACCCAGTACTTC
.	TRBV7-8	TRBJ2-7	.	CASGQQGSYEQYF	TGTGCCAGCGGACAGCAGGGCTCATACGAGCAGTACTTC
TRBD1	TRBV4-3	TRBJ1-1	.	CASSQYRGTEAFF	TGCGCCAGCAGCCAGTACAGGGGCACTGAAGCTTTCTTT
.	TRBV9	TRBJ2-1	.	CASSATGSDWDEQFF	TGTGCCAGCAGCGCGACAGGAAGTGATTGGGATGAGCAGTTCTTC
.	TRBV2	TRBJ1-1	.	CASRGAAEAFF	TGTGCCAGCCGTGGGGCGGCTGAAGCTTTCTTT
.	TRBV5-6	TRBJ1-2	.	CASSSGGGNIYGYTF	TGTGCCAGCAGCTCCGGGGGTGGCAATATCTATGGCTACACCTTC
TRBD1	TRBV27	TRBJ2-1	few	CASTGGRNEQFF	TGTGCCAGCACAGGGGGTCGAAATGAGCAGTTCTTC
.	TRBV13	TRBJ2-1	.	CASSLVDSYNEQFF	TGTGCCAGCAGCTTAGTGGATTCCTACAATGAGCAGTTCTTC
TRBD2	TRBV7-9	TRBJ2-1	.	CASSSPPRASGHYNEQFF	TGTGCCAGCAGTTCACCCCCTCGTGCTAGCGGACACTACAATGAGCAGTTCTTC
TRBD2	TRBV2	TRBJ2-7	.	CASSTRGEGYEQYF	TGTGCCAGCAGCACCCGGGGGGAGGGCTACGAGCAGTACTTC
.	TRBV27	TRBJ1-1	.	CASSFSGMNTEAFF	TGTGCCAGCAGTTTTTCAGGTATGAACACTGAAGCTTTCTTT
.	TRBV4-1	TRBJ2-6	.	CASSLPAGANVLTF	TGCGCCAGCAGCCTCCCGGCTGGGGCCAACGTCCTGACTTTC
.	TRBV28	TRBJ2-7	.	CASSDAGSYEQYF	TGTGCCAGCAGTGACGCAGGCTCCTACGAGCAGTACTTC
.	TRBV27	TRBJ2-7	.	CASSLGGPTGGQYF	TGTGCCAGCAGTTTGGGAGGACCCACAGGAGGGCAGTACTTC
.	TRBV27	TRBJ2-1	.	CASSLGHEQFF	TGTGCCAGCAGTTTGGGACATGAGCAGTTCTTC
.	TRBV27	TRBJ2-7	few	CASSFGGSYEQYF	TGTGCCAGCAGTTTTGGGGGCTCCTACGAGCAGTACTTC
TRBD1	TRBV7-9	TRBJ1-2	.	CASSITGARGGYTF	TGTGCCAGCAGCATTACAGGGGCCCGCGGGGGCTACACCTTC
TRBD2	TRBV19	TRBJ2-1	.	CASVTGGSNEQFF	TGTGCCAGCGTCACTGGCGGGAGTAATGAGCAGTTCTTC
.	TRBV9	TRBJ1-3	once	CASSPGPSGNTIYF	TGTGCCAGCAGCCCTGGACCTTCTGGAAACACCATATATTTT
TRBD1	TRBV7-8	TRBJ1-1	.	CASSLGDPASQGQGNTEAFF	TGTGCCAGCAGCTTAGGGGACCCGGCCTCTCAGGGACAGGGGAACACTGAAGCTTTCTTT
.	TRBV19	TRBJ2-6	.	CASRGLGANVLTF	TGTGCCAGTAGGGGGCTCGGGGCCAACGTCCTGACTTTC
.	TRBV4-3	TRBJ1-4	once	CASSQAGSPPNEKLFF	TGCGCCAGCAGCCAAGCCGGGTCTCCGCCTAATGAAAAACTGTTTTTT
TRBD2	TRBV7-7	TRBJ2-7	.	CASSPLGGEMLDEQYF	TGTGCTAGCAGCCCCCTTGGGGGGGAAATGTTGGACGAGCAGTACTTC